This T cell receptor (beta chain) was identified in a study of control samples from healthy donors and cancer patients. The CDR3 has 15 residues. V lost 5 bases and J 8 bases, leaving 18 bases between the germline ends. Germline V gene lookup returns CDR1 LGHDT and CDR2 YNNKEL (reference sequence). TCRdb keeps only in-frame clones here, not all; method: immunoSEQ multiplex PCR. In the table there are about 70,000 clones, 84% of which are singletons. This chain joins TRBV3-1 (or the pseudogene TRBV3-2) and TRBJ1-4; D perhaps matches TRBD1 (6 bases). This sequence was found in a man aged 45 to 65 in good health. Material: blood. CDR3: CASSFLQGRVEKLFF. DNA of the CDR3: TGTGCCAGCAGCTTTCTACAGGGAAGGGTGGAAAAACTGTTTTTT.